These 20 T cell receptor beta chains share one sample of origin, sequenced in a study of blood T cell repertoires in COVID-19. TCRdb's copy holds only in-frame clones and misses some; the assay was immunoSEQ multiplex PCR. The repertoire includes roughly 250,000 clones, around nine tenths of them detected once, and roughly 1.6% sits in the top ten. Sequenced: PBMCs or T cells enriched from blood (not recorded which). The receptors stem from a woman aged 45-65 years who had recovered from COVID-19.

This clone was observed a handful of times. The chain combines TRBV21-1 with TRBJ1-2; the table names TRBD1, a call not compared with the DNA. TRBV21-1 corresponds to a pseudogene. The CDR3 totals 17 residues. As DNA, the CDR3 is TGTGCCAGCAGCAAAATATTATTGGGCACAGGGTTCGATGGCTACACCTTC. It codes for CASSKILLGTGFDGYTF.

The chain uses TRBV2 and TRBJ1-6, with D tentatively TRBD1 (6 bases). Germline V gene data show CDR1 as SNHLY and CDR2 as FYNNEI. The V end lost 2 bases, the J end lost 9 bases, and 14 bases lay between the germline ends. This CDR3 is built from 15 residues. In nucleotides, the CDR3 is TGTGCCAGCAGTGAATTTGGGGGGGCAGGTTCACCCCTCCACTTT. Translated: CASSEFGGAGSPLHF.

With regard to this clone: The junction departs from germline at one end; a sequencing error may be responsible. The rearrangement joins TRBV11-2 to TRBJ2-3, with 7 bases fitting TRBD2. The CDR3 spans 15 residues. The germline gives CDR1 SGHAT, CDR2 FQNNGV. Here the CDR3 DNA reads TGTGCCAGCAGCTTCGTCGGGGGGAACACAGTTACGCAGTATTTT. Translation: CASSFVGGNTVTQYF.

The CDR3 loop is CAWRFRGRTDTQYF. CDR3 bases: TGTGCCTGGAGGTTCAGGGGGCGGACAGATACGCAGTATTTT. This chain connects TRBV30 to TRBJ2-3, with 8 bases aligning to TRBD1. Germline V lookup: CDR1 GTSNPN, CDR2 SVGIG (reference sequence). V lost 3 bases, J lost 3 bases, and 5 bases stayed unmatched. CDR3 length: 14 amino acids. The variable domain in full, with the rest retrieved from reference TRBV30 and TRBJ2-3, is SQTIHQWPATLVQPVGSPLSLECTVEGTSNPNLYWYRQAAGRGLQLLFYSVGIGQISSEVPQNLSASRPQDRQFILSSKKLLLSDSGFYLCAWRFRGRTDTQYFGPGTRLTVL.

The chain combines TRBV15 with TRBJ2-2; 7 bases are shared with TRBD1. Trimming took 2 bases from V and 6 from J; bases not matched to a gene: 6. The CDR3 is made up of 15 amino acids. CDR1 is LNHNV and CDR2 is YYDKDF in the germline V gene (reference sequence). The CDR3 spells CATSRLQGWAGELFF. The CDR3 DNA follows: TGTGCCACCAGCAGACTACAGGGGTGGGCCGGGGAGCTGTTTTTT.

V and J are TRBV15 and TRBJ1-1; D is ambiguous. The CDR3 covers 15 residues. With 1 base removed from V and 1 base from J, the gap between germline ends came to 10 bases. CDR1 and CDR2 from the germline V gene are LNHNV and YYDKDF (reference sequence). As DNA, the CDR3 is TGTGCCACCAGCAGAGCTCCCACACAGAACACTGAAGCTTTCTTT. Protein: CATSRAPTQNTEAFF.

The chain recombines TRBV6-5 with TRBJ1-2, with 10 nucleotides matching TRBD1. The CDR3 spans 15 residues. Trimming took 1 base from V and 2 from J; bases not matched to a gene: 1. From germline, CDR1 is MNHEY and CDR2 SVGAGI. CDR3 bases: TGTGCCAGCAGTTACTGGGACAGGGGAAACTATGGCTACACCTTC. This gives the protein CASSYWDRGNYGYTF.

The chain is built from TRBV6-2 or TRBV6-3 and TRBJ2-7, with TRBD2 identical over 11 bases. V lost 5 bases and J lost 3; bases outside the gene matches: 9. Per the germline V gene, CDR1 is MNHEY and CDR2 is SVGEGT. This CDR3 contains 16 residues. Here the CDR3 DNA reads TGTGCCAGCAGTGGGACTAGCGGTTTTTCGGGCTACGAGCAGTACTTC. It yields the protein CASSGTSGFSGYEQYF.

The chain uses TRBV27 and TRBJ2-1; D not resolved. The CDR3 is made up of 13 amino acids. With 5 bases removed from V and 4 bases from J, the gap between germline ends came to 9 bases. Looked up from germline, CDR1 is MNHEY and CDR2 is SMNVEV (reference sequence). The CDR3 DNA follows: TGTGCCAGCAGTATTCGAGCTTACAATGAGCAGTTCTTC. Translation: CASSIRAYNEQFF.

The genes are TRBV6-5 and TRBJ2-1; 8 positions match TRBD2. V was clipped by 8 bases and J by 9 bases; unmatched bases: 9. The CDR3 loop spans 13 amino acids. The germline V gene encodes CDR1 MNHEY and CDR2 SVGAGI. The chain's CDR3 is CASGTGTSGEQFF. CDR3 nucleotide sequence: TGTGCCAGCGGAACCGGGACTAGTGGTGAGCAGTTCTTC.

The chain combines TRBV19 with TRBJ2-2; no clear D. The CDR3 totals 12 residues. CDR1 and CDR2 from the germline V gene are LNHDA and SQIVND (reference sequence). The ends were cut back, 7 bases at V and 6 bases at J, with 9 bases in the middle. The CDR3 DNA sequence: TGTGCCAGTATCAATACTGCCGGGGAGCTGTTTTTT. Residues: CASINTAGELFF.

This rearrangement joins TRBV6-6 to TRBJ1-3; a weak D match, TRBD1 (6 bases). Trimming cost V 9 bases and J 2 bases, with 11 bases left between them. CDR1 is MNHNY, CDR2 SVGAGI, per germline (reference sequence). The CDR3 runs to 13 residues. This chain's CDR3 is CASRGGTGNTIYF. As DNA, the CDR3 is TGTGCCAGTAGGGGGGGGACTGGAAACACCATATATTTT.

This clone has only one observation. The CDR3 loop is CASTLGTAGWGYTF. The CDR3 DNA reads TGTGCCAGTACCCTGGGGACAGCTGGTTGGGGCTACACCTTC. This chain uses TRBV19 with TRBJ1-2; 7 nucleotides match TRBD1. Germline CDR1 is LNHDA and CDR2 is SQIVND (reference sequence). Germline trimming cut 7 bases from V and 8 bases from J; bases unmatched to any gene: 13. This CDR3 spans 14 amino acids.

This sequence joins TRBV29-1 and TRBJ1-4, with D possibly matching TRBD1 (5 bases). This CDR3 is built from 13 residues. V lost 5 bases to trimming and J lost 5 bases, with 12 bases between them. Per germline, CDR1 SQVTM and CDR2 ANQGSEA. The CDR3 spells CSVRGGGNEKLFF. The CDR3 DNA follows: TGCAGCGTTAGAGGCGGGGGGAATGAAAAACTGTTTTTT.

The genes are TRBV3-1 (or the pseudogene TRBV3-2) and TRBJ1-2; 8 bases fit TRBD1. The CDR3 has 14 residues. Per the germline V gene, CDR1 is LGHDT and CDR2 is YNNKEL (reference sequence). Trimming at V came to 2 bases and at J to 6 bases, leaving 5 bases not matched to a gene. CDR3 amino acids: CASSQFQGADGYTF. CDR3 coding DNA: TGTGCCAGCAGCCAATTTCAGGGGGCGGATGGCTACACCTTC.

The chain employs TRBV6-5 and TRBJ2-7; 10 positions match TRBD2. The CDR3 spans 15 residues. Germline loops: CDR1 MNHEY, CDR2 SVGAGI. The J segment lost 0 bases and the V segment lost 5 bases, leaving 4 bases of the junction unmatched. CDR3 bases: TGTGCCAGCAGTCGGACTAGCGGAGCCTCCTACGAGCAGTACTTC. Encoded protein: CASSRTSGASYEQYF.

On this clone itself: The same CDR3 is also encoded by other DNA sequences in this sample. V and J are TRBV21-1 and TRBJ1-1. TRBV21-1 is labeled a pseudogene. This CDR3 contains 10 residues. The CDR3 here is CASSPRVAFF. DNA for the CDR3: TGTGCCAGCAGCCCTCGCGTTGCTTTCTTT.

The V gene is TRBV5-1, the J gene TRBJ1-1; D may be TRBD1 (6 bases). CDR1 and CDR2 (germline): SGHRS, YFSETQ. Trimming shortened V by 2 bases and J by 4 bases, and 12 bases separated the two germline ends. This CDR3 has 14 amino acids. CDR3 sequence: CASSFRDTGTEAFF. CDR3 sequence (DNA): TGCGCCAGCAGCTTCCGGGACACCGGCACTGAAGCTTTCTTT.

V gene TRBV7-2 combines with J gene TRBJ1-5; no firm D call. Germline CDR1 SGHTA, CDR2 FQGNSA. The CDR3 has 15 amino acids. The V end lost 2 bases, the J end lost 3 bases, and 11 bases lay between the germline ends. Written as DNA, the CDR3 is TGTGCCAGCAGCTTATCCGGTATAACCAATCAGCCCCAGCATTTT. Protein product: CASSLSGITNQPQHF.

The V gene is TRBV25-1, the J gene TRBJ2-1; TRBD1 agrees at 10 bases. Losses at the gene ends were 6 bases for V and 3 bases for J; bases not matched to a gene: 2. Germline V gene sequence: CDR1 MGHDK, CDR2 SYGVNS. The CDR3 consists of 14 residues. The CDR3 region has the DNA TGTGCCAGCAGGGGGACAGGGGTCTACAATGAGCAGTTCTTC. Its protein is CASRGTGVYNEQFF.